The 4 T cell receptor beta chains below were found in one sample sequenced in a study of OX40 agonist ivuxolimab in advanced cancers. The library was prepared using the immunoSEQ multiplex PCR assay. The source is immuneACCESS, and TCRdb retained only in-frame sequences with V and J called. Part of the clones is not carried over; for the studies checked, unresolved V genes explain less than half of this, and the remainder is unexplained. The sample table records 85,000 to 100,000 clones; approximately 89% of these occur just once. Of the sample, roughly 0.22% falls within the top ten clones. The sample consisted of CD4+ or CD8+ T cells sorted from blood, taken in a trial of the OX40 agonist ivuxolimab. The receptors here all came from an adult with an advanced solid tumor such as melanoma, head and neck, liver or kidney cancer.

This chain links TRBV19 with TRBJ2-5; D remains ambiguous. CDR3 length: 12 residues. Trimming shortened V by 8 bases and J by 5 bases, and 12 bases separated the two germline ends. Germline V gives CDR1 LNHDA, CDR2 SQIVND (reference sequence). The DNA for the CDR3 is TGTGCCAGTGCCCCTCTCAAGGAGACCCAGTACTTC. This gives the protein CASAPLKETQYF.

The chain joins TRBV5-6 to TRBJ2-7; 10 bases are shared with TRBD1. The CDR3 has 14 residues. The germline V gene encodes CDR1 SGHDT and CDR2 YYEEEE. V lost 3 bases to trimming and J lost 6 bases; unmatched junction nucleotides: 6. The CDR3 loop is CASSSRDRGPEQYF. The CDR3 DNA reads TGTGCCAGCAGCTCCCGGGACAGGGGACCCGAGCAGTACTTC.

Remarks on this clone: Other DNA sequences within the sample encode an identical CDR3. This rearrangement joins TRBV29-1 to TRBJ2-7; D is tentatively TRBD1 or TRBD2 (7 bases each). The length of the CDR3 is 12 residues. The V gene lost 3 bases and the J gene lost 5 bases, with 11 bases spanning the gap. CDR1 is SQVTM, CDR2 ANQGSEA, per germline. The CDR3 nucleotides read TGCAGCGTTGAGCAGGGGGGGAACGAGCAGTACTTC. It yields the protein CSVEQGGNEQYF.

The V gene is TRBV7-9, the J gene TRBJ2-1; 7 bases fit TRBD1. Germline V lookup: CDR1 SEHNR, CDR2 FQNEAQ (reference sequence). This CDR3 contains 15 residues. After removal of 7 bases from V and 5 bases from J, the junction contained 11 bases not matched to a gene. The CDR3 protein is CASTTTGQKDNEQFF. The CDR3 DNA sequence: TGTGCCAGCACCACCACGGGACAGAAAGACAATGAGCAGTTCTTC.